These 10 T cell receptor beta chains originate from one sample sequenced in a study of beta chain features in type 1 diabetes. Findings and caveats of the study: Shortening of TCRB CDR3s, moderate but significant, appeared in all four CD4+ subsets of Type 1 diabetes patients.

The investigators reverse transcribed all of the isolated RNA, so they sequenced expressed TCRB transcripts. Profiling relied on immunoSEQ multiplex PCR, and the TCRdb table lists in-frame clones only, not all of them. This sample has 400,000 or so clones; roughly 12% occur once, and the top ten carry around 0.0099%. Their antigens remain unidentified. Material: naive CD4+ T cells from blood. Receptor source: a woman aged 18-35 years with type 1 diabetes.

The J gene is TRBJ1-2, the V gene TRBV4-3; D unresolved. This CDR3 has 15 residues. Germline V lookup: CDR1 LGHNA, CDR2 YSLEER. V dropped 0 bases and J dropped 2 bases, with 10 bases sitting between them. CDR3 protein: CASSQDLSVNYGYTF. The CDR3 region has the DNA TGCGCCAGCAGCCAAGATCTGTCGGTAAACTATGGCTACACCTTC.

There are a few counts of this clone. The CDR3 coding sequence is TGTGCCAGCAGCCTCCAGGGAGGGAACACTGAAGCTTTCTTT. This translates into CASSLQGGNTEAFF. V usage is TRBV7-9 and J usage is TRBJ1-1; a possible D gene is TRBD1 (5 bases). Trimming stripped 5 bases from V and 1 base from J, with 11 bases between. The germline V gene has CDR1 SEHNR and CDR2 FQNEAQ (reference sequence). The CDR3 contains 14 residues. The whole variable domain, remainder taken from reference TRBV7-9 and TRBJ1-1, is DTGVSQNPRHKITKRGQNVTFRCDPISEHNRLYWYRQTLGQGPEFLTYFQNEAQLEKSRLLSDRFSAERPKGSFSTLEIQRTEQGDSAMYLCASSLQGGNTEAFFGQGTRLTVV.

In its sample, this clone was seen a few times. The V and J genes are TRBV7-9 and TRBJ2-7; D possibly corresponds to TRBD1 (7 bases). The CDR3 is 15 amino acids. V was clipped by 6 bases and J by 7 bases, with 22 bases between them. CDR1 is SEHNR and CDR2 is FQNEAQ in the germline V gene (reference sequence). In nucleotides, the CDR3 is TGTGCCAGCAGGTATGCGGGACAGCATACCGGGGAGCAGTACTTC. Protein product: CASRYAGQHTGEQYF.

This clone has more than one count but fewer than ten. The rearrangement links TRBV29-1 to TRBJ2-7; 8 bases are a match to TRBD1. From germline, CDR1 is SQVTM and CDR2 ANQGSEA. V gave up 3 bases and J gave up 6 bases; unmatched junction bases: 7. CDR3 size: 13 residues. Written as DNA, the CDR3 is TGCAGCGTTGACCCCGGACAGGGTGCCGAGCAGTACTTC. Residues: CSVDPGQGAEQYF.

The J gene is TRBJ2-7, the V gene TRBV5-4, with 7 positions matching TRBD1. CDR1 is SGHNT, CDR2 YYREEE, per germline (reference sequence). With V trimmed by 4 bases and J by 6 bases, 7 bases remained unmatched. The CDR3 totals 13 residues. The CDR3 region is CASSRQGAAEQYF. The CDR3 bases are TGTGCCAGCAGCCGACAGGGTGCGGCCGAGCAGTACTTC.

This chain connects TRBV29-1 to TRBJ1-2; D unresolved. The V gene's germline CDR1 is SQVTM and CDR2 ANQGSEA. The CDR3 covers 9 residues. V was trimmed by 4 bases and J by 8 bases, leaving 5 bases between them. As DNA, the CDR3 is TGCAGCGTTGGGGAGGGCTACACCTTC. Its protein is CSVGEGYTF.

This clone has only a few counts. The chain combines TRBV25-1 with TRBJ2-7; no definite D call. Trimming left V 6 bases short and J 3 bases short, with 12 bases between. Germline V gene lookup returns CDR1 MGHDK and CDR2 SYGVNS. The CDR3 consists of 13 residues. CDR3 sequence reads: CASSEPPSYEQYF. CDR3 coding DNA: TGTGCCAGCAGCGAGCCCCCGAGCTACGAGCAGTACTTC.

The rearrangement joins TRBV27 to TRBJ1-4, with D perhaps matching TRBD1 (5 bases). Looked up from germline, CDR1 is MNHEY and CDR2 is SMNVEV (reference sequence). The CDR3 length is 12 residues. Trimming pared 3 bases from V and 10 bases from J, leaving 9 bases between. The CDR3 region is CASSFQGGKLFF. The CDR3 DNA is TGTGCCAGCAGTTTCCAGGGAGGAAAACTGTTTTTT.

This clone has more than one count but fewer than ten. V usage is TRBV29-1 and J usage is TRBJ2-1, with D hard to call. Trimming took off 6 bases at V and 8 bases at J, with 20 bases between the two ends. The germline gives CDR1 SQVTM, CDR2 ANQGSEA. This CDR3 spans 14 amino acids. Written as DNA, the CDR3 is TGCAGCGTGACCCCCGGGTCATCATGGGATGAGCAGTTCTTC. This sequence encodes CSVTPGSSWDEQFF.

Worth noting for this clone: The identical CDR3 is also encoded by other nucleotide sequences in the sample. The V gene is TRBV18, the J gene TRBJ1-1; 7 bases fit TRBD1. Germline CDR1 is KGHSH and CDR2 is LQKENI. The CDR3 has 13 residues. The V and J ends lost 6 bases and 1 base, in that order; junction bases with no gene match: 2. Written as DNA, the CDR3 is TGTGCCAGCTCCCGGACAGGGAACACTGAAGCTTTCTTT. Residues: CASSRTGNTEAFF. The complete variable domain, with remaining parts taken from reference TRBV18 and TRBJ1-1, reads NAGVMQNPRHLVRRRGQEARLRCSPMKGHSHVYWYRQLPEEGLKFMVYLQKENIIDESGMPKERFSAEFPKEGPSILRIQQVVRGDSAAYFCASSRTGNTEAFFGQGTRLTVV.